The 9 T cell receptor beta chains presented below share a single source sample, sequenced in a study of shared clonotypes between healthy human individuals. Only in-frame clones appear in the TCRdb table, and some are missing; sequencing was by immunoSEQ multiplex PCR. In the table there are 2 million to 2.5 million clones, over 85% of which are singletons. The sample was naive CD4+ T cells from PBMCs. Subset here: CD45RA+ positively selected. The receptors come from a man aged 18 to 30 in good health. Some clones in this sample may be carry-over from other donors' samples.

This clone is a singleton in its sample. The V and J genes are TRBV6-5 and TRBJ1-5, with D perhaps TRBD1 (6 bases). Trimming stripped 6 bases from V and 5 bases from J, with 11 bases between. Germline CDR1 MNHEY, CDR2 SVGAGI. The CDR3 runs to 13 residues. CDR3 sequence (DNA): TGTGCCAGCAGCGGACAGAACCATCAGCCCCAGCATTTT. It codes for CASSGQNHQPQHF.

V and J are TRBV7-2 and TRBJ2-7, with TRBD2 matching 10 bases. Germline trimming cut 7 bases from V and 4 bases from J; bases unmatched to any gene: 10. The CDR3 spans 15 residues. The germline gives CDR1 SGHTA, CDR2 FQGNSA. This CDR3 reads CASTLGPSGSYEQYF. Written as DNA, the CDR3 is TGTGCCAGCACCCTAGGCCCTAGCGGGAGTTACGAGCAGTACTTC.

The chain has TRBV28 and TRBJ1-5; D call uncertain. Germline V gene lookup returns CDR1 MDHEN and CDR2 SYDVKM. V was clipped by 7 bases and J by 2 bases, with 9 bases between them. This CDR3 is built from 13 residues. CDR3 in amino acids: CASTLNRNQPQHF. The CDR3 DNA reads TGTGCCAGCACCCTAAATCGCAATCAGCCCCAGCATTTT.

J is TRBJ2-2 and V is TRBV6-1, with D possibly TRBD1 on 6 matching bases. The CDR3 consists of 13 residues. Trimming pared 6 bases from V and 6 bases from J, leaving 11 bases between. Germline V CDR1 and CDR2: MNHNS, SASEGT. The CDR3 here is CASSLTGSGELFF. Written as DNA, the CDR3 is TGTGCCAGCAGCCTAACAGGGTCCGGGGAGCTGTTTTTT.

The gene calls are TRBV21-1 and TRBJ1-1; TRBD1 is the table's D call and was not checked against the DNA. TRBV21-1 is given as a pseudogene. The CDR3 loop spans 15 amino acids. DNA of the CDR3: TGTGCCAGGGGGGGACAGCCTAGACTGAACACTGAAGCTTTCTTT. Translating gives CARGGQPRLNTEAFF.

The chain combines TRBV7-3 with TRBJ2-1, with D tentatively TRBD1 or TRBD2 (5 bases each). The V gene lost 5 bases and the J gene lost 4 bases, with 15 bases spanning the gap. This CDR3 comprises 15 residues. The germline gives CDR1 SGHTA, CDR2 FQGTGA. The CDR3 nucleotides are TGTGCCAGCAGCCAAAGCTATGGGGGATACAATGAGCAGTTCTTC. Translated: CASSQSYGGYNEQFF.

This clone was seen a handful of times. The sample contains more than one DNA sequence encoding this CDR3. V gene TRBV21-1 combines with J gene TRBJ1-1. TRBV21-1 has pseudogene status. This CDR3 is 13 amino acids long. This CDR3 reads CASSKGGDTEAFF. CDR3 sequence (DNA): TGTGCCAGCAGCAAAGGAGGGGACACTGAAGCTTTCTTT.

The CDR3 here is CASSSSGTGYTGWKGTQYF. For the CDR3, the DNA is TGTGCCAGTAGTTCCTCCGGGACAGGGTATACGGGATGGAAGGGGACCCAGTACTTC. The chain links TRBV19 to TRBJ2-5; the match to TRBD1 covers 9 bases. V lost 5 bases, J lost 7 bases, and 23 bases stayed unmatched. The germline gives CDR1 LNHDA, CDR2 SQIVND (reference sequence). The CDR3 covers 19 residues.

The V and J genes are TRBV9 and TRBJ2-5; 8 nucleotides match TRBD1. This CDR3 contains 12 residues. J gave up 5 bases and V 4 bases, and 1 base lay outside the gene matches. CDR1 is SGDLS and CDR2 is YYNGEE in the germline V gene. CDR3 sequence (DNA): TGTGCCAGCAGCCGGACAGGGGAGACCCAGTACTTC. This codes for CASSRTGETQYF.